The T cell receptor (beta chain) described here comes from a study of T cell responses to AZD1222 COVID-19 vaccine. CDR3 length: 13 amino acids. Germline CDR1 is MNHEY and CDR2 is SMNVEV (reference sequence). Trimming took 2 bases from V and 3 from J, leaving 5 bases between them. Assay used: immunoSEQ multiplex PCR; TCRdb lists only in-frame clones, some missing. The table records approximately 150,000 clones, about nine tenths of them present only once. This clonotype originated in an adult who received the AZD1222 COVID-19 vaccine. The chain links TRBV27 to TRBJ1-5; D remains unclear. The input for sequencing was peripheral blood, taken 28 days after the second AZD1222 dose. Written as DNA, the CDR3 is TGTGCCAGCAGTTTACAGCCCAATCAGCCCCAGCATTTT. It yields the protein CASSLQPNQPQHF.